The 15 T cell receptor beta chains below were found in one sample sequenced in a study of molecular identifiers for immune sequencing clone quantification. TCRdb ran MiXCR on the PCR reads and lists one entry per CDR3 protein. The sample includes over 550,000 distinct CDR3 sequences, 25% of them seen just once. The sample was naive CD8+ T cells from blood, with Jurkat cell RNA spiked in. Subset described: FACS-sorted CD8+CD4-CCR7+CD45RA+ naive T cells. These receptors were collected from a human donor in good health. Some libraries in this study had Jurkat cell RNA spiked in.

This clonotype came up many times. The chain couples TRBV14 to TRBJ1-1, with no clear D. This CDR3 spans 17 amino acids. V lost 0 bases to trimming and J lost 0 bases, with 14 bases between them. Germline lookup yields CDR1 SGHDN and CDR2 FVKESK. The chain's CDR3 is CASSQDRAQKLNTEAFF. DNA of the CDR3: TGTGCCAGCAGCCAAGATCGGGCACAGAAGTTGAACACTGAAGCTTTCTTT.

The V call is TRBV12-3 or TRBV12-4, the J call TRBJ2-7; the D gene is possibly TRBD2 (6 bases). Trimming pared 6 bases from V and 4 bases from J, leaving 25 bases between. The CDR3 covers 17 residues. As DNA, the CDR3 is TGTGCCAGCAGACCTCTGTGCCGGGGCGGGGACGGTTACGAGCAGTACTTC. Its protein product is CASRPLCRGGDGYEQYF.

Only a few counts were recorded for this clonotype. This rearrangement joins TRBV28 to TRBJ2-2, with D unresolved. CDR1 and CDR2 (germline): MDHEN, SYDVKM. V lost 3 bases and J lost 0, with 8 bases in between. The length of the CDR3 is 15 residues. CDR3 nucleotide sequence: TGTGCCAGCAGTTTTTTGGTGGCGAACACCGGGGAGCTGTTTTTT. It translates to CASSFLVANTGELFF.

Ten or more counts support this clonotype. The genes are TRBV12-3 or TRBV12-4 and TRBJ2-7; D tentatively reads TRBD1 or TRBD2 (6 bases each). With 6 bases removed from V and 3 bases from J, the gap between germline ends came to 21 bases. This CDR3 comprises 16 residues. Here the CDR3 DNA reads TGTGCCAGCAGCCCGGGGGCAGTAGCTTTAAACTACGAGCAGTACTTC. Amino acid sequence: CASSPGAVALNYEQYF.

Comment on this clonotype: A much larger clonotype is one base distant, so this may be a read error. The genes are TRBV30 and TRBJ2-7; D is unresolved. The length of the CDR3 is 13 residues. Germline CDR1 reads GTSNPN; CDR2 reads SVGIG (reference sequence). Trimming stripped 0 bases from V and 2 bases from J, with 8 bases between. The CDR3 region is CAWSVGRTYEQYF. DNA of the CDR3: TGTGCCTGGAGTGTTGGACGAACCTACGAGCAGTACTTC.

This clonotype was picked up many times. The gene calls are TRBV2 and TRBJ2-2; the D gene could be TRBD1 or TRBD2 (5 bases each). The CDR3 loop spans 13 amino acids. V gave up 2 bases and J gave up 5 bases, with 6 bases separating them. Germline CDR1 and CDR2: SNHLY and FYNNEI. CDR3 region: CASSEWGTGELFF. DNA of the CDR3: TGTGCCAGCAGTGAATGGGGGACCGGGGAGCTGTTTTTT.

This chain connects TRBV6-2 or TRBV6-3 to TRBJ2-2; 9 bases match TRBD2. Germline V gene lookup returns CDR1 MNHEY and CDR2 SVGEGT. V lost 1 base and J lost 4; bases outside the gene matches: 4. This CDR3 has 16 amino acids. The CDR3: CASSYWSGGPTGELFF. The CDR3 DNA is TGTGCCAGCAGTTACTGGAGCGGGGGGCCCACCGGGGAGCTGTTTTTT.

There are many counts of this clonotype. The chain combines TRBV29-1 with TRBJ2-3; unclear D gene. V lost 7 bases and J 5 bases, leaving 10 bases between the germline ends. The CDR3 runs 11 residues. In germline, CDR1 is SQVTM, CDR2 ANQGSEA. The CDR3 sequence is CSAPGVDTQYF. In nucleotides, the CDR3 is TGCAGCGCTCCCGGCGTAGATACGCAGTATTTT.

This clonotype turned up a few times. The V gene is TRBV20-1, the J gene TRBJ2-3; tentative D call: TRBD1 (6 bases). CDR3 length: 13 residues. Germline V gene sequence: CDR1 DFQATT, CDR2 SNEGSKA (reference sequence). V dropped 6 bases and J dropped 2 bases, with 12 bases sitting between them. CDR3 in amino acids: CSAIDRLTDTQYF. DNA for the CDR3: TGCAGTGCCATTGACAGGCTCACAGATACGCAGTATTTT.

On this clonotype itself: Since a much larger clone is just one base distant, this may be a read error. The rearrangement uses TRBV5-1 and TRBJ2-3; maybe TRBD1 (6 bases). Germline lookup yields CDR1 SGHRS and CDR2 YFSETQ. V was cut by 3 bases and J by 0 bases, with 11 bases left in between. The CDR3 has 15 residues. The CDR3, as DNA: TGCGCCAGCAGCTCGTTAGGGACAAGCACAGATACGCAGTATTTT. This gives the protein CASSSLGTSTDTQYF.

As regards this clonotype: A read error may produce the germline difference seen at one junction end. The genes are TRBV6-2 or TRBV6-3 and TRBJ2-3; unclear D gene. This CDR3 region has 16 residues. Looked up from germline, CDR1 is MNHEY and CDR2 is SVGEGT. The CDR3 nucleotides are TGTGCCAACAGTTACGTCGTAACTACCAACACAGATACGCAGTATTTT. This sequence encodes CANSYVVTTNTDTQYF.

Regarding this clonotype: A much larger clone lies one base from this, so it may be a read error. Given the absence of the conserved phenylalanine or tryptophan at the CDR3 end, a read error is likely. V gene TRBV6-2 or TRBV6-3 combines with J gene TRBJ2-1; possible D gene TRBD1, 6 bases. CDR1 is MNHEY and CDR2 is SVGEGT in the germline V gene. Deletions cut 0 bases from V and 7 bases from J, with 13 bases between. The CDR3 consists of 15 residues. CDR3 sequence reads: CASSYSIQGANEQFI. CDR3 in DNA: TGTGCCAGCAGTTACTCGATACAGGGAGCGAATGAGCAGTTCATC.

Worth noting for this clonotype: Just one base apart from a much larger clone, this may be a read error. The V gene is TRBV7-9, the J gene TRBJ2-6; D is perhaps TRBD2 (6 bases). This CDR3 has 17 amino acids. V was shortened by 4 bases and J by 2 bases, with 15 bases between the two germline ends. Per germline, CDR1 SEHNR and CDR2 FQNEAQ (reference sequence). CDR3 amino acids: CASSSDGGSAGANVLTF. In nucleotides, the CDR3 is TGTGCCAGCAGCTCGGACGGGGGATCAGCTGGGGCCAACGTCCTGACTTTC.

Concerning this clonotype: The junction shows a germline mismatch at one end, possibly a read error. The CDR3 DNA reads TGCGCCCGCAGCCTGGGACAGGGAACCACTGAAGCTTTCTTT. It codes for CARSLGQGTTEAFF. This chain joins TRBV4-1 and TRBJ1-1; TRBD1 matches 9 bases. Per germline, CDR1 MGHRA and CDR2 YSYEKL. CDR3 length: 14 residues.

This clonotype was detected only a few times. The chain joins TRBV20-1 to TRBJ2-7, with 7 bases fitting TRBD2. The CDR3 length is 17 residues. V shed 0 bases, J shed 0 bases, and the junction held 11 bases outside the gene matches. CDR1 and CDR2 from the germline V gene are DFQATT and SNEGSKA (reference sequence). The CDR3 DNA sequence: TGCAGTGCTAGAGATCGAGGTGCTAGCGGAAGCTCCTACGAGCAGTACTTC. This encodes CSARDRGASGSSYEQYF.